This T cell receptor beta chain was recorded in a study of T-cell reconstitution after alpha-beta-depleted transplantation in children. General study findings and limits: The origin of alpha-beta T cells about two months after transplant was reportedly several hundred expanded graft clones.

There are many counts of this clonotype. Its specificity is not known. Using unique molecular identifiers, the investigators prepared the TCRbeta library. TCRdb used MiXCR to reprocess the PCR reads, holding one entry per CDR3 protein. The sample includes hundreds of thousands of distinct CDR3 sequences, less than 15% seen only once; the top ten take around 0.79%. This TCR was recovered from a girl aged 2-10 years with congenital amegakaryocytic thrombocytopenia, due to receive a stem cell transplant. The sequencing used PBMCs, collected before TCRalphabeta/CD19-depleted stem cell transplant.

CDR3 region: CASSLGGENTEAFF. CDR3 DNA: TGCGCCAGCAGCTTGGGAGGGGAGAACACTGAAGCTTTCTTT. The genes are TRBV5-1 and TRBJ1-1; D is possibly TRBD1 (5 bases). The germline V gene encodes CDR1 SGHRS and CDR2 YFSETQ. Trimming removed 0 bases at V and 1 base at J, with 7 bases between. There are 14 residues in the CDR3.